Below are 2 T cell receptor beta chains sequenced from a single sample in a study of T cell changes during pregnancy in multiple sclerosis. Data came from immunoSEQ multiplex PCR; TCRdb stores just in-frame clones and leaves some out. The data show some 40,000 clones, with around 90% seen just once and around 0.5% held by the top ten. The specimen was CD4+ T cells from peripheral blood mononuclear cells, collected in the first trimester of pregnancy. The receptors come from a female donor with multiple sclerosis, enrolled in a pregnancy study.

This chain links TRBV7-3 with TRBJ2-2; perhaps TRBD1 as D (8 bases). V was trimmed by 5 bases and J by 4 bases, leaving 35 bases between them. Germline V gene lookup returns CDR1 SGHTA and CDR2 FQGTGA. The length of the CDR3 is 22 residues. DNA for the CDR3: TGTGCCAGCAGCATCAGGGGGCTCCTCGGACTAGGTCCACAACTCTCCACCGGGGAGCTGTTTTTT. Protein sequence: CASSIRGLLGLGPQLSTGELFF.

The rearrangement uses TRBV11-1 and TRBJ2-5; 9 positions match TRBD2. V was pared by 3 bases and J by 3 bases, with 11 bases of the junction left unmatched. CDR3 size: 17 residues. CDR1 is SGHAT, CDR2 FQDESV, per germline (reference sequence). CDR3 residues: CASSFGTLSSGKETQYF. CDR3 DNA sequence: TGTGCCAGCAGCTTCGGTACACTATCTAGCGGGAAAGAGACCCAGTACTTC.